These T cell receptor beta chains were read from a single sample in a study of CDR3 diversity in severe acne. TCRdb processed the PCR reads anew with MiXCR; each CDR3 protein has one entry. The repertoire includes about 85,000 distinct CDR3 sequences, 45% to 55% of them detected once, and around a tenth sits in the top ten. The sample consisted of blood. These receptors were collected from a male donor in good health, serving as a control. Each CDR3 is given with its conserved first and last residue. A D gene is named only where the DNA matches it firmly. Some rows mark clone size as missing; the rest say once, few, many or name a class of expanded clone.

d_gene	abundance	j_gene	v_gene	len	CDR3aa	CDR3nt
NA	NA	TRBJ1-5	TRBV10-2	14	CASSESSGWQPQHF	TGCGCCAGCAGTGAGTCCAGTGGGTGGCAGCCCCAGCATTTT
NA	NA	TRBJ1-2	TRBV7-2	18	CASSLADRAGRFNYGYTF	TGTGCCAGCAGCTTAGCCGATCGGGCAGGGCGCTTTAACTATGGCTACACCTTC
NA	NA	TRBJ1-4	TRBV25-1	14	CASVDSAINEKLFF	TGTGCCAGCGTGGACAGCGCGATTAATGAAAAACTGTTTTTT
TRBD1	NA	TRBJ2-1	TRBV20-1	14	CSARTGGRYNEQFF	TGCAGTGCACGAACAGGGGGACGGTACAATGAGCAGTTCTTC
NA	many	TRBJ1-2	TRBV7-2	13	CASSRYLAPGYTF	TGTGCCAGCAGCCGATATTTAGCCCCCGGCTACACCTTC
TRBD1	many	TRBJ1-4	TRBV2	16	CASSSGQGATNEKLFF	TGTGCCAGCAGCTCAGGACAGGGGGCTACTAATGAAAAACTGTTTTTT
TRBD1	many	TRBJ1-5	TRBV12-3/TRBV12-4	14	CASSRTGRNQPQHF	TGTGCCAGCAGCAGGACAGGGCGCAATCAGCCCCAGCATTTT
NA	many	TRBJ1-2	TRBV15	14	CATRESPSPRGYTF	TGTGCCACCAGAGAATCGCCATCGCCGCGAGGCTACACCTTC
TRBD1	NA	TRBJ2-3	TRBV24-1	16	CATSDPGTGGADTQYF	TGTGCCACCAGTGATCCCGGGACAGGGGGCGCAGATACGCAGTATTTT
TRBD2	NA	TRBJ2-1	TRBV20-1	15	CSARALADSYNEQFF	TGCAGTGCTAGGGCCCTAGCGGACTCCTACAATGAGCAGTTCTTC
TRBD2	NA	TRBJ2-5	TRBV7-3	16	CASRLEKAGGGETQYF	TGTGCCAGCAGGTTGGAGAAAGCGGGAGGTGGAGAGACCCAGTACTTC
NA	NA	TRBJ1-1	TRBV6-5	13	CASSPWGLTEAFF	TGTGCCAGCAGCCCATGGGGGCTCACTGAAGCTTTCTTT
NA	many	TRBJ2-7	TRBV29-1	10	CSVGQRPQYF	TGCAGCGTTGGACAGAGACCCCAGTACTTC
NA	NA	TRBJ1-1	TRBV20-1	13	CSASTRLQGGAFF	TGCAGTGCCTCGACAAGACTACAGGGTGGAGCTTTCTTT
TRBD1	NA	TRBJ2-7	TRBV7-9	15	CASSRPTGGVYEQYF	TGTGCCAGCAGCCGACCGACAGGGGGAGTCTACGAGCAGTACTTC
NA	NA	TRBJ1-2	TRBV19	14	CASSMVALTYGYTF	TGTGCCAGTAGTATGGTGGCTTTGACGTATGGCTACACCTTC
TRBD1	NA	TRBJ2-7	TRBV20-1	14	CSAQSWTGPYEQYF	TGCAGTGCCCAGTCTTGGACAGGGCCATACGAGCAGTACTTC
TRBD2	NA	TRBJ2-1	TRBV6-5	18	CASYRGSQSGGGSDEQFF	TGTGCCAGCTATAGGGGCAGTCAGAGCGGGGGCGGAAGCGATGAGCAGTTCTTC
NA	NA	TRBJ1-5	TRBV19	15	CASSYQTTGNQPQHF	TGTGCCAGCAGTTACCAAACTACAGGGAACCAGCCCCAGCATTTT
TRBD2	few	TRBJ2-5	TRBV2	16	CASSERRSSGFETQYF	TGTGCCAGCAGTGAACGTCGGTCTAGCGGGTTTGAGACCCAGTACTTC
TRBD1	many	TRBJ2-6	TRBV11-2	19	CASSPQDWDRDTGANVLTF	TGTGCCAGCAGCCCCCAGGATTGGGACAGGGACACTGGGGCCAACGTCCTGACTTTC
TRBD1	NA	TRBJ1-3	TRBV6-6	15	CASSGQESHGYTIYF	TGTGCCAGCAGTGGACAGGAATCCCATGGCTACACCATATATTTT
NA	few	TRBJ1-1	TRBV2	14	CASSEQGRGTEAFF	TGTGCCAGCAGTGAACAAGGGAGGGGCACTGAAGCTTTCTTT
TRBD1	NA	TRBJ2-7	TRBV20-1	14	CSARDYRGLVEQYF	TGCAGTGCTAGAGACTACAGGGGGCTAGTTGAGCAGTACTTC
NA	NA	TRBJ1-3	TRBV20-1	16	CSARDRLRGSGNTIYF	TGCAGTGCTAGAGATCGCCTCAGGGGCTCTGGAAACACCATATATTTT
NA	once	TRBJ2-5	TRBV6-6	13	CASTFAVQETQYF	TGTGCCAGCACCTTTGCCGTCCAAGAGACCCAGTACTTC
TRBD1	few	TRBJ1-1	TRBV29-1	14	CSVVRTGANTEAFF	TGCAGCGTTGTGCGGACAGGGGCGAACACTGAAGCTTTCTTT
NA	NA	TRBJ2-5	TRBV29-1	10	CSAMIETQYF	TGCAGCGCTATGATTGAGACCCAGTACTTC
TRBD2	NA	TRBJ2-3	TRBV19	12	CASRGSKDTQYF	TGTGCCAGCCGCGGGAGTAAGGATACGCAGTATTTT
NA	many	TRBJ2-7	TRBV18	13	CASSPYVDYEQYF	TGTGCCAGCTCACCATACGTAGACTACGAGCAGTACTTC
TRBD2	many	TRBJ2-3	TRBV13	22	CASRTGTSGNWDPYRTTDTQYF	TGTGCCAGCAGAACCGGGACTAGCGGGAATTGGGACCCGTATAGAACCACAGATACGCAGTATTTT
NA	few	TRBJ2-4	TRBV11-3	14	CASSRATEGYIQYF	TGTGCCAGCAGCCGCGCCACGGAGGGATACATTCAGTACTTC
NA	NA	TRBJ1-4	TRBV6-9	12	CASKPGWEKLFF	TGTGCCAGCAAGCCGGGGTGGGAAAAACTGTTTTTT
NA	NA	TRBJ2-2	TRBV7-6	14	CASSPGAGDGELFF	TGTGCCAGCAGCCCCGGCGCTGGAGACGGGGAGCTGTTTTTT
TRBD2	NA	TRBJ2-2	TRBV20-1	17	CSARPSGRLMDTGELFF	TGCAGTGCTAGGCCTAGCGGGAGATTAATGGACACCGGGGAGCTGTTTTTT
TRBD1	NA	TRBJ2-7	TRBV6-4	12	CASSDRGNEQYF	TGTGCCAGCAGCGACAGGGGAAACGAGCAGTACTTC
NA	NA	TRBJ1-5	TRBV4-2	22	CASSPRQGLHEKLFFGSGTQHF	NA
TRBD1	medium-sized	TRBJ2-7	TRBV6-5	15	CASSRTPDRVSEQYF	TGTGCCAGCAGCCGGACCCCCGACAGGGTATCCGAGCAGTACTTC